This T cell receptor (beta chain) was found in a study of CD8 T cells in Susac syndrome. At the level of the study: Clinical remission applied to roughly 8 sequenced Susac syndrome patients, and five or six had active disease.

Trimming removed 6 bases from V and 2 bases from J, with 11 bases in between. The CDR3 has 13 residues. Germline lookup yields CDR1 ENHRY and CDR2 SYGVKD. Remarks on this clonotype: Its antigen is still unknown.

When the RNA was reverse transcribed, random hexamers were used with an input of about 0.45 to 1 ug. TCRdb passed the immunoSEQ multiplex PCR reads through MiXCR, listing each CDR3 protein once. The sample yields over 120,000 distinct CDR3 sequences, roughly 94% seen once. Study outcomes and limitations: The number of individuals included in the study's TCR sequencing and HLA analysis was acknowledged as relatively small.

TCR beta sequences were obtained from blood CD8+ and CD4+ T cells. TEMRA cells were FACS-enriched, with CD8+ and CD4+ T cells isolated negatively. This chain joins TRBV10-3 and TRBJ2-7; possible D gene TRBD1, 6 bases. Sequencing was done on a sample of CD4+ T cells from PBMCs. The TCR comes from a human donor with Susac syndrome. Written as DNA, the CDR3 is TGTGCCATCAGCCCGACAGGAGCCTACGAGCAGTACTTC. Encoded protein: CAISPTGAYEQYF.